This T cell receptor beta chain originates from a study of technical replicates of blood from a few donors. V was trimmed by 1 base and J by 3 bases, leaving 10 bases between them. This CDR3 has 13 residues. Germline V gene lookup returns CDR1 SQVTM and CDR2 ANQGSEA. The repertoire was sequenced with immunoSEQ multiplex PCR; TCRdb's copy has only in-frame clones and lacks some. This sample has some 80,000 clones, with 85% to 95% found just once. This sequence joins TRBV29-1 and TRBJ2-7, with D possibly matching TRBD1 (6 bases). This TCR came from a human donor in good health. Material for sequencing was T cells isolated from PBMCs. CDR3 DNA: TGCAGCGTTGAAGGTGGGGGCAACTACGAGCAGTACTTC. It encodes CSVEGGGNYEQYF.